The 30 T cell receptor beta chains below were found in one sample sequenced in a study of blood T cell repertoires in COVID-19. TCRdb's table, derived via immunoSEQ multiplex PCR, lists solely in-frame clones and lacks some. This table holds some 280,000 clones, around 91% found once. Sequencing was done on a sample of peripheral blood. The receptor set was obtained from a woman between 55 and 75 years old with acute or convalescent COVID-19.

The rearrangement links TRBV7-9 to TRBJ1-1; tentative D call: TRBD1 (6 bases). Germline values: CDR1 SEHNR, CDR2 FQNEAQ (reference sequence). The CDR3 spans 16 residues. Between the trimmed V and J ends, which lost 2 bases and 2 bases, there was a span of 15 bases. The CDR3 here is CASSLTGGTINTEAFF. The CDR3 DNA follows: TGTGCCAGCAGCTTAACTGGGGGCACAATAAACACTGAAGCTTTCTTT.

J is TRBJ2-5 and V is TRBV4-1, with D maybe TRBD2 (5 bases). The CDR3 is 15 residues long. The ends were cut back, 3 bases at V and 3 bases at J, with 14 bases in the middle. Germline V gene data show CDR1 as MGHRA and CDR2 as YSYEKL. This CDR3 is CASSQSGNREETQYF. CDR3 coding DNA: TGCGCCAGCAGCCAGTCCGGGAATAGGGAAGAGACCCAGTACTTC.

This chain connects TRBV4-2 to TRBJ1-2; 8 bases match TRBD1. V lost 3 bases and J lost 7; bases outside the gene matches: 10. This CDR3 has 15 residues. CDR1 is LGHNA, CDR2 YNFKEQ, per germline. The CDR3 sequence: CASSQADRAEGGYTF. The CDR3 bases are TGTGCCAGCAGCCAGGCGGACAGGGCTGAGGGTGGCTACACCTTC.

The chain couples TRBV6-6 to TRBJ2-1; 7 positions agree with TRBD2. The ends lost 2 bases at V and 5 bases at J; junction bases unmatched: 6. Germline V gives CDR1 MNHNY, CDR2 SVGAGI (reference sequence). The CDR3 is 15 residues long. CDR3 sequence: CASSYSGKRNNEQFF. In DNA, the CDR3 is TGTGCCAGCAGTTACAGCGGGAAGAGAAACAATGAGCAGTTCTTC.

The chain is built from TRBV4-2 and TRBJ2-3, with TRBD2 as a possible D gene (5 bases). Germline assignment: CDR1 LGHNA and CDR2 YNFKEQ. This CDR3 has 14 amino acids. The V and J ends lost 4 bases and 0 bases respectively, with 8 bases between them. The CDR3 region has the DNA TGTGCCAGCAGCCGGGTAGCGAGCACAGATACGCAGTATTTT. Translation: CASSRVASTDTQYF.

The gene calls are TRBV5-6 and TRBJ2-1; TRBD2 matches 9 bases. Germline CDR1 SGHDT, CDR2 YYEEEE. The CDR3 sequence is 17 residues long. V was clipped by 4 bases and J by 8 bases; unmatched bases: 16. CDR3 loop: CASSAEWREGLRDEQFF. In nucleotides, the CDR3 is TGTGCCAGCAGCGCGGAGTGGCGGGAGGGCCTAAGGGATGAGCAGTTCTTC.

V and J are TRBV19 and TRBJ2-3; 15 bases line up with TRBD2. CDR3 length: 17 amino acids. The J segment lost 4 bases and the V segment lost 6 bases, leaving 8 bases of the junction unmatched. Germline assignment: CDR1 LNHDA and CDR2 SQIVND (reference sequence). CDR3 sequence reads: CASSSGTSGRRADTQYF. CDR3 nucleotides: TGTGCCAGTAGCTCCGGGACTAGCGGGAGGAGGGCAGATACGCAGTATTTT.

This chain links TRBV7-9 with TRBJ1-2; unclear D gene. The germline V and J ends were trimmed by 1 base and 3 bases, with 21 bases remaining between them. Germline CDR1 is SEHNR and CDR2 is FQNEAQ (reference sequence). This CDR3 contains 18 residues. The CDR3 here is CASSLGGLRTEGHYGYTF. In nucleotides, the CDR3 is TGTGCCAGCAGCTTAGGAGGTTTGCGGACGGAGGGCCACTATGGCTACACCTTC.

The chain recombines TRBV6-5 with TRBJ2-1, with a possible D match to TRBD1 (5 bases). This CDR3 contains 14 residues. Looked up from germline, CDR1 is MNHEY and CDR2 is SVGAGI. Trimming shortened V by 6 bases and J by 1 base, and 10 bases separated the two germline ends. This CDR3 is CASRRQTSYNEQFF. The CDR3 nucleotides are TGTGCCAGCAGGAGACAGACTTCCTACAATGAGCAGTTCTTC.

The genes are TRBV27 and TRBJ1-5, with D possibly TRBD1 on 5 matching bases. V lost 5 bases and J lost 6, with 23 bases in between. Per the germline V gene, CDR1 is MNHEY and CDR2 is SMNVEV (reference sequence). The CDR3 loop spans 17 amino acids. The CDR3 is CASSHGPGPGEGQPQHF. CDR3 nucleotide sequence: TGTGCCAGCAGTCATGGCCCGGGACCGGGGGAGGGTCAGCCCCAGCATTTT.

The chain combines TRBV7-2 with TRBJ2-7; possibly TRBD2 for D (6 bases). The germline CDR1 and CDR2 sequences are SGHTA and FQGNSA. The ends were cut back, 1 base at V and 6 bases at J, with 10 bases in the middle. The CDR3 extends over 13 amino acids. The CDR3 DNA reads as TGTGCCAGCAGCTTAGGGAGGGTTTCCGAGCAGTACTTC. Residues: CASSLGRVSEQYF.

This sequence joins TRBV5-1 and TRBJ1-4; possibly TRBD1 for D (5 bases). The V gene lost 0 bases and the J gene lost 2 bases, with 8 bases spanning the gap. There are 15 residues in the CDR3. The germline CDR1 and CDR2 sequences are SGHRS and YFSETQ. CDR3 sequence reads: CASSLAGMTNEKLFF. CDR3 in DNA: TGCGCCAGCAGCTTGGCAGGGATGACTAATGAAAAACTGTTTTTT.

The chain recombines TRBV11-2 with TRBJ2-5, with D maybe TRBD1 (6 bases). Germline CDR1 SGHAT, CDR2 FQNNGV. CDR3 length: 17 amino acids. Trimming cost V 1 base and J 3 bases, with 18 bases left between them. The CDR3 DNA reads TGTGCCAGCAGCTTAGTACGATGGGACACCATAAAAGAGACCCAGTACTTC. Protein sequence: CASSLVRWDTIKETQYF.

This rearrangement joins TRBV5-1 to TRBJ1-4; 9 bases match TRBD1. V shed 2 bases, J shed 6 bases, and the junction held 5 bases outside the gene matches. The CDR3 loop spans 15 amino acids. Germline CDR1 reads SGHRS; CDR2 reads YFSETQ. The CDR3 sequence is CASSFLTGGDEKLFF. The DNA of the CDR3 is TGCGCCAGCAGCTTCCTGACAGGGGGAGATGAAAAACTGTTTTTT.

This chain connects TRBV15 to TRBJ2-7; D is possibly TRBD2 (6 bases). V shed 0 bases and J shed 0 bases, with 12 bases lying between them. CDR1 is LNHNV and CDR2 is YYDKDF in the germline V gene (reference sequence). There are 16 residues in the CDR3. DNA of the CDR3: TGTGCCACCAGCAGAGATCCGGCGGGGTCCTCCTACGAGCAGTACTTC. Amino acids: CATSRDPAGSSYEQYF.

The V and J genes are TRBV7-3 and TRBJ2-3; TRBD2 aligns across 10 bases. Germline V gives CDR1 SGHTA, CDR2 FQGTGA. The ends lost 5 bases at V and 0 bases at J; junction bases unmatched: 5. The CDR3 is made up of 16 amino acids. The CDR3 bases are TGTGCCAGCAGCCTCGTAGCGGGGGGTAGCACAGATACGCAGTATTTT. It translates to CASSLVAGGSTDTQYF.

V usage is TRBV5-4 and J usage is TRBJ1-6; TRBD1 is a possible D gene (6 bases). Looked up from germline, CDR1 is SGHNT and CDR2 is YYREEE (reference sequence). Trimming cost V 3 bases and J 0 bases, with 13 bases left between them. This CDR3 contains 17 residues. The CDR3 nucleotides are TGTGCCAGCAGCTGGACAGTGAGGAGCTCCTATAATTCACCCCTCCACTTT. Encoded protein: CASSWTVRSSYNSPLHF.

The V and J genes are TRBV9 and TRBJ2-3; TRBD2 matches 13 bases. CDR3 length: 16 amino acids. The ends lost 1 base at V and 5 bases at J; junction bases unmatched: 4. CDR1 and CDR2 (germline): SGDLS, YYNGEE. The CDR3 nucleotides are TGTGCCAGCAGCGTAACTAGCGGGGGGGCCGGAGATACGCAGTATTTT. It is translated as CASSVTSGGAGDTQYF.

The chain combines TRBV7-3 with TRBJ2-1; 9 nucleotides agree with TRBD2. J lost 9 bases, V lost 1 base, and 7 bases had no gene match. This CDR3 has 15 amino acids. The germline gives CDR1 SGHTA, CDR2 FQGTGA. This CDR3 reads CASSLSAGGPGEQFF. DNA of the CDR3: TGTGCCAGCAGCTTAAGTGCGGGGGGGCCTGGTGAGCAGTTCTTC.

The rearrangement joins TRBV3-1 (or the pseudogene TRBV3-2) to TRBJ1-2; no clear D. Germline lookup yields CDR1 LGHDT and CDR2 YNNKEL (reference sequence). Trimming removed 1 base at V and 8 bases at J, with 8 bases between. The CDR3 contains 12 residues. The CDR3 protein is CASSQARSGYTF. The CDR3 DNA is TGTGCCAGCAGCCAAGCCCGGAGCGGCTACACCTTC.

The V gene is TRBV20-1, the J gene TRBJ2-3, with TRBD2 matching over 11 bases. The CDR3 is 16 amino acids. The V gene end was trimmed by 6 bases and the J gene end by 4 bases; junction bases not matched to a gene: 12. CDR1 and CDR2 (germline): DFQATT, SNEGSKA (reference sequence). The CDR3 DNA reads TGCAGTGCCAGTCCTCTTACTAGCGGGAGCTCAGATACGCAGTATTTT. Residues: CSASPLTSGSSDTQYF.

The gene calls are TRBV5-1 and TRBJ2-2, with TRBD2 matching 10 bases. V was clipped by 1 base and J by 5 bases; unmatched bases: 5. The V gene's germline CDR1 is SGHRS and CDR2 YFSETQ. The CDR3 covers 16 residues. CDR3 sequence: CASSLSPSGSTGELFF. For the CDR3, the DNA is TGCGCCAGCAGCTTGTCCCCTAGCGGGAGTACCGGGGAGCTGTTTTTT.

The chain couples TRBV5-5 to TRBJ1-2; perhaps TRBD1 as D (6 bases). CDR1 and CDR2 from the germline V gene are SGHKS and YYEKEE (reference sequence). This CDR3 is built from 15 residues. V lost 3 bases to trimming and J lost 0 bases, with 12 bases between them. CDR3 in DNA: TGTGCCAGCAGCTGGGGCGGGGGGCCTAACTATGGCTACACCTTC. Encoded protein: CASSWGGGPNYGYTF.

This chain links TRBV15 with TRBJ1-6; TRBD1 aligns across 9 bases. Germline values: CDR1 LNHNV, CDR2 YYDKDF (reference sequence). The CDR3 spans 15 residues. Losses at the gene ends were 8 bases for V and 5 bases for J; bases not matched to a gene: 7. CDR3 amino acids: CATSTDRGHNSPLHF. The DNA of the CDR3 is TGTGCCACCTCTACGGACAGGGGCCATAATTCACCCCTCCACTTT.

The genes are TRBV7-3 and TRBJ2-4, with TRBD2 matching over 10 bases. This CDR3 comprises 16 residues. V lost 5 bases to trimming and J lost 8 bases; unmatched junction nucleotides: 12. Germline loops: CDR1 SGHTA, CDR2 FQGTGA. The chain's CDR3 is CASSPGVAGGRDIQYF. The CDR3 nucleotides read TGTGCCAGCAGCCCCGGGGTAGCGGGAGGTAGGGACATTCAGTACTTC.

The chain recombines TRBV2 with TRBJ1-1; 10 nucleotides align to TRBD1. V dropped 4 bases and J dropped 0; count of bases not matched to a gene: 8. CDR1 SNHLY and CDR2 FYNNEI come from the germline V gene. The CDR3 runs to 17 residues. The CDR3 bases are TGTGCCAGCAGTGTCCACCGGGACAGGGGTATGAACACTGAAGCTTTCTTT. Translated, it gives CASSVHRDRGMNTEAFF. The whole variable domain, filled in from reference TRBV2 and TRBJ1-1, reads EPEVTQTPSHQVTQMGQEVILRCVPISNHLYFYWYRQILGQKVEFLVSFYNNEISEKSEIFDDQFSVERPDGSNFTLKIRSTKLEDSAMYFCASSVHRDRGMNTEAFFGQGTRLTVV.

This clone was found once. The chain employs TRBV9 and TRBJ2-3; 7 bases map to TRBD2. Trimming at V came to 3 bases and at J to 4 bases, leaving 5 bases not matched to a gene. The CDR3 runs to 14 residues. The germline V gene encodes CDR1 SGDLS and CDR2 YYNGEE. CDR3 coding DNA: TGTGCCAGCAGCGGACGACTAGCCCCAGATACGCAGTATTTT. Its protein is CASSGRLAPDTQYF.

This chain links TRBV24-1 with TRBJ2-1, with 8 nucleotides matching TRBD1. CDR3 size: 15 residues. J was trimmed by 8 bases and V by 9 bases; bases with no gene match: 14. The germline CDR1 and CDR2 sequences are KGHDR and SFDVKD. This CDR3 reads CATGRQGNLGDEQFF. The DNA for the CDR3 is TGTGCCACCGGGAGACAGGGGAATTTGGGGGATGAGCAGTTCTTC.

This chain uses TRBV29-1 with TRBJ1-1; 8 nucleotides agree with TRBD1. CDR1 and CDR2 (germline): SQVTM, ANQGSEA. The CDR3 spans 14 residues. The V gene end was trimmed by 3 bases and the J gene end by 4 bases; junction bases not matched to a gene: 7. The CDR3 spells CSVDPGGAGTEAFF. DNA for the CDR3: TGCAGCGTTGACCCAGGGGGCGCGGGCACTGAAGCTTTCTTT.

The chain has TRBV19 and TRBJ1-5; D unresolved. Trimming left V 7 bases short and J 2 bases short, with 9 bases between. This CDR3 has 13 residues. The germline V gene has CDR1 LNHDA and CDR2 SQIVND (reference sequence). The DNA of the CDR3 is TGTGCCAGTAAATGGGAGGGCAATCAGCCCCAGCATTTT. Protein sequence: CASKWEGNQPQHF.